A selection of T cell receptor beta chains follows, all from one sample in a study of T cell responses to AZD1222 COVID-19 vaccine. The table came from immunoSEQ multiplex PCR; TCRdb's copy has only in-frame clones and leaves some out. There are about 110,000 clones in the sample; 94% occur only once, and about 3.1% lies in the top ten. Sequenced here: peripheral blood, sampled 28 days after the second AZD1222 dose. The origin of the receptors is an adult who received the AZD1222 COVID-19 vaccine. Each CDR3 is given with its conserved first and last residue. A D gene is named only where the DNA matches it firmly. The size entry is marked missing in some rows and otherwise reads once, few, many or a size class.

CDR3 length	V gene	clone size	J gene	D gene	CDR3 DNA	CDR3 protein
12	TRBV6-1	.	TRBJ1-2	.	TGTGCCAGCAGTGAACGGAACTATGGCTACACCTTC	CASSERNYGYTF
14	TRBV5-1	.	TRBJ1-1	.	TGCGCCAGCAGCAACGGACTGCAGAACACTGAAGCTTTCTTT	CASSNGLQNTEAFF
14	TRBV9	.	TRBJ2-3	.	TGTGCCAGCAGCCCCTACGGGGGCACAGATACGCAGTATTTT	CASSPYGGTDTQYF
12	TRBV24-1	.	TRBJ2-7	.	TGTGCCACCACGGGGGATCAGAACGAGCAGTACTTC	CATTGDQNEQYF
15	TRBV19	.	TRBJ2-5	TRBD2	TGTGCCAGCGGGAGGACTAGCGGGAGGACGGAGACCCAGTACTTC	CASGRTSGRTETQYF
14	TRBV2	.	TRBJ2-7	.	TGTGCCAGCCGGACTATGGCCGATTCCTACGAGCAGTACTTC	CASRTMADSYEQYF
17	TRBV27	.	TRBJ2-1	TRBD2	TGTGCCAGCAGTTTACTGCTGGTAGCGGGGGGGTTCAATGAGCAGTTCTTC	CASSLLLVAGGFNEQFF
14	TRBV6-5	.	TRBJ2-7	.	TGTGCCAGCGTTAGACCGGGCCCCCTTCGCGAGCAGTACTTC	CASVRPGPLREQYF
14	TRBV6-4	.	TRBJ1-2	.	TGTGCCAGCAGTGACCAAACAGGGTCCTATGGCTACACCTTC	CASSDQTGSYGYTF
14	TRBV27	.	TRBJ2-4	.	TGTGCCAGCAGCCACTCCGGGACACAAAATCCTCAGTACTTC	CASSHSGTQNPQYF
16	TRBV6-1	.	TRBJ2-4	TRBD2	TGTGCCAGCAGTGAGTCCGGGACTAGCGGGAGTGCCATTCAGTACTTC	CASSESGTSGSAIQYF
15	TRBV6-5	.	TRBJ1-4	TRBD1	TGTGCCAGCAGTTCCCGACAGGGGGAGGGTGAAAAACTGTTTTTT	CASSSRQGEGEKLFF
16	TRBV27	.	TRBJ2-1	TRBD2	TGTGCCAGCAGTTTGGGTAGCGGGAGGAGATACAATGAGCAGTTCTTC	CASSLGSGRRYNEQFF
14	TRBV6-5	.	TRBJ1-2	TRBD1	TGTGCCAGCAGCGGGACAGGGGGTGTATCTGGCTACACCTTC	CASSGTGGVSGYTF
12	TRBV29-1	.	TRBJ1-4	.	TGCAGCGTTGTATGGGGGGGTGAAAAACTGTTTTTT	CSVVWGGEKLFF
13	TRBV5-3	.	TRBJ2-1	.	TGTGCCAGAAGCTTTTTTTCTCGGAATGAGCAGTTCTTC	CARSFFSRNEQFF
17	TRBV6-1	.	TRBJ2-1	TRBD2	TGTGCCAGCAGTGAGGGACTAGCGGGAGCGGCCTACAATGAGCAGTTCTTC	CASSEGLAGAAYNEQFF
14	TRBV5-6	.	TRBJ1-2	.	TGTGCCAGCAGCTTACTCTGGGACAACTATGGCTACACCTTC	CASSLLWDNYGYTF
15	TRBV18	few	TRBJ2-3	TRBD2	TGTGCCAGCTCATCGATAGCGGGAGACGCAGATACGCAGTATTTT	CASSSIAGDADTQYF
16	TRBV3-1/TRBV3-2	.	TRBJ2-1	.	TGTGCCAGCAGCCAAGATGGGCTAGCCCCAAAGGTTGAGCAGTTCTTC	CASSQDGLAPKVEQFF
17	TRBV4-1	.	TRBJ1-2	TRBD1	TGCGCCAGCAGCCAAGTAACCGTGGGACAGGGGACCCATGGCTACACCTTC	CASSQVTVGQGTHGYTF
15	TRBV6-5	.	TRBJ1-1	.	TGTGCCAGCAGCCACCAAGAGGGGGGGCTCCCTGAAGCTTTCTTT	CASSHQEGGLPEAFF
15	TRBV11-3	.	TRBJ2-1	.	TGTGCCAGCAGCTTAGGGCGTGGCTCCTACAATGAGCAGTTCTTC	CASSLGRGSYNEQFF
14	TRBV5-1	.	TRBJ2-3	.	TGCGCCAGCAGCCCGACCGCTAGCACAGATACGCAGTATTTT	CASSPTASTDTQYF
15	TRBV9	.	TRBJ1-2	.	TGTGCCAGCAGCGTAGAGACCGGGGCTTTCTATGGCTACACCTTC	CASSVETGAFYGYTF
16	TRBV7-8	.	TRBJ1-2	.	TGTGCCAGCAGCTTATTGAGGGGCTCCGAAACTAATGGCTACACCTTC	CASSLLRGSETNGYTF
13	TRBV5-6	.	TRBJ1-2	TRBD1	TGTGCCAGCAGTATAGGGGGCGACTATGGCTACACCTTC	CASSIGGDYGYTF
15	TRBV5-1	.	TRBJ2-5	TRBD2	TGCGCCAGCAGCTGGGGAGGGGCTAGACAAGAGACCCAGTACTTC	CASSWGGARQETQYF
11	TRBV7-9	.	TRBJ2-3	.	TGTGTATCGGGAACAGCAGATACGCAGTATTTT	CVSGTADTQYF
13	TRBV29-1	.	TRBJ2-1	.	TGCAGCGTTGATACTAGCCGCTACAATGAGCAGTTCTTC	CSVDTSRYNEQFF
17	TRBV7-9	.	TRBJ1-6	.	TGTGCCAGCAGCTCAATTGGGGGAGAAGGACGTAATTCACCCCTCCACTTT	CASSSIGGEGRNSPLHF
13	TRBV4-1	.	TRBJ2-2	.	TGCGCCAGCAGACATTATAACACCGGGGAGCTGTTTTTT	CASRHYNTGELFF
14	TRBV3-1/TRBV3-2	.	TRBJ1-2	TRBD1	TGTGCCAGCAGGTCCCGGGACAGGGGTAATGGCTACACCTTC	CASRSRDRGNGYTF
12	TRBV19	.	TRBJ1-2	.	TGTGCCAGTAGTATAGGGTCGGCCGGCTACACCTTC	CASSIGSAGYTF
13	TRBV5-1	.	TRBJ2-7	.	TGCGCCAGCAGCTCGCACAGCTCCTACGAGCAGTACTTC	CASSSHSSYEQYF
13	TRBV11-2	.	TRBJ1-2	.	TGTGCCAGCAGCATCGGTGACAGCTATGGCTACACCTTC	CASSIGDSYGYTF
17	TRBV5-8	.	TRBJ2-2	.	TGTGCCAGCAGCGTGCTGAGTGGCGCCCTGGGCACCGGGGAGCTGTTTTTT	CASSVLSGALGTGELFF
12	TRBV11-2	.	TRBJ1-1	.	TGTGCCAGCAGCTTCAAACCAGCTGAAGCTTTCTTT	CASSFKPAEAFF
18	TRBV19	.	TRBJ2-3	.	TGTGCCAGTAGTATTTCGTTGGGGACTCGCAGATCCACAGATACGCAGTATTTT	CASSISLGTRRSTDTQYF
16	TRBV7-7	.	TRBJ2-5	.	TGTGCCAGCAGCTTAGATGGTGGCACCCCCGGAACCACCCAGTACTTC	CASSLDGGTPGTTQYF
15	TRBV7-2	.	TRBJ2-3	TRBD1	TGTGCCAGCAGCGTCACCGGGACAGGGGGCGGGACGCAGTATTTT	CASSVTGTGGGTQYF
14	TRBV5-1	.	TRBJ2-7	TRBD1	TGCGCCAGCAGCACATGGACAGGGGGGATCGAGCAGTACTTC	CASSTWTGGIEQYF
17	TRBV4-1	once	TRBJ2-1	TRBD2	TGCGCCAGCAGCCAACGAACTCTAGCGGGCTCCTACAATGAGCAGTTCTTC	CASSQRTLAGSYNEQFF
17	TRBV20-1	.	TRBJ2-2	.	TGCAGTGCTAGTTCGACAGGTCGTGTTTGGAACACCGGGGAGCTGTTTTTT	CSASSTGRVWNTGELFF